This T cell receptor beta chain emerged from a study of Tregs in tolerant kidney transplant recipients. Study-wide results and caveats: No direct test of biological reproducibility was done here. Activated donor B cell expansion appeared to reveal the most relevant donor-specific TCRbeta repertoire. Validation in larger populations is needed because few patients were studied.

This clone appeared once. What it binds is unknown. This table comes from immunoSEQ multiplex PCR, and its TCRdb copy is limited to in-frame clones, with some not included. In the table there are hundreds of thousands of clones, 65% to 85% of which are singletons. This receptor was obtained from a human donor in good health. Sequencing was carried out using CD4+ T cells from blood.

CDR3 loop: CASSGSGPPREQYF. The CDR3 DNA follows: TGTGCCAGCAGTGGATCGGGGCCCCCCCGAGAGCAGTATTTT. The chain uses TRBV6-6 and TRBJ2-3; D may correspond to TRBD1 or TRBD2 (5 bases each). This CDR3 region has 14 residues. The germline V and J ends were trimmed by 5 bases and 11 bases, with 20 bases remaining between them. Germline lookup yields CDR1 MNHNY and CDR2 SVGAGI (reference sequence).